This T cell receptor beta chain was obtained from a study of blood T cell repertoires in COVID-19. Cohort allocation depended upon clinical history that participants reported. Cohort 3 recovery required two negative PCRs, clearance, or symptom resolution. The table lists this clone with a count of one. Assay used: immunoSEQ multiplex PCR; TCRdb lists only in-frame clones, some missing. This sample has a few hundred thousand clones; 70% to 90% occur once, and the top ten carry about 2%. Sequencing was performed on PBMCs or T cells enriched from blood (not recorded which). This TCR was recovered from a young man who had recovered from COVID-19.

CDR3 DNA sequence: TGCAGCGTTGCCGGGATTCCCATGAACACTGAAGCTTTCTTT. It specifies CSVAGIPMNTEAFF. The genes are TRBV29-1 and TRBJ1-1; D uncertain. Germline V lookup: CDR1 SQVTM, CDR2 ANQGSEA. Trimming left V 4 bases short and J 0 bases short, with 12 bases between. This CDR3 contains 14 residues.